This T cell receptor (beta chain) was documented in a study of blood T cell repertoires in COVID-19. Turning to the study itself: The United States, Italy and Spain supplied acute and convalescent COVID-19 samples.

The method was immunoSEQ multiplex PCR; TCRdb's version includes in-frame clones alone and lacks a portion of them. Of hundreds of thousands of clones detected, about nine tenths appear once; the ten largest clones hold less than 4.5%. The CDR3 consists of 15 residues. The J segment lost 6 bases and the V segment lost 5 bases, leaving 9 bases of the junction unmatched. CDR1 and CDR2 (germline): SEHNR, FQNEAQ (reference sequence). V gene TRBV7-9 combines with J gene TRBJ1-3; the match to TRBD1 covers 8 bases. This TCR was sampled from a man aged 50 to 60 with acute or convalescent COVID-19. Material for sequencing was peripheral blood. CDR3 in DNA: TGTGCCAGCAGCCGGGACAGGAGGCAGGAAAACACCATATATTTT. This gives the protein CASSRDRRQENTIYF.